Sequencing of this T cell receptor (beta chain) was carried out in a study of blood T cell repertoires in COVID-19. Source study methods: Counts of nucleated cells, estimated from reference gene primer amplification, were obtained. Here immunoSEQ multiplex PCR was the method, and the copy in TCRdb shows in-frame clones only, minus some. V, J and clone size derive from that table, while D and trimming were established from the DNA sequence. The table lists 200,000 to 250,000 clones, 85% to 90% of them singletons, with 1.5% to 2% in the top ten. V lost 4 bases, J lost 5 bases, and 12 bases stayed unmatched. The germline CDR1 and CDR2 sequences are SGHVS and FQNEAQ. The CDR3 is 17 amino acids. In assigning cohorts, the study relied on participant-reported clinical history. Donors in Cohort 3 who had recovered were those with two negative PCRs, healthcare professional clearance, or resolution of their symptoms.

The sequenced sample was PBMCs or T cells enriched from blood (not recorded which). The genes are TRBV7-8 and TRBJ2-3, with 10 positions matching TRBD1. The sequence was collected from a man between 40 and 49 years old who had recovered from COVID-19. In nucleotides, the CDR3 is TGTGCCAGCAGCTCCTTTGGGGGGACAGGGGTGCTAGATACGCAGTATTTT. Amino acids: CASSSFGGTGVLDTQYF.